This paragraph covers one T cell receptor beta chain sequence. In the original processing: Reference gene primers were amplified, and this amplification served to estimate nucleated cell counts. The repertoire was sequenced with immunoSEQ multiplex PCR; TCRdb's copy has only in-frame clones and lacks some. The DNA was the basis for D and trimming; V, J and clone size are from that table. The sample lists around 58,000 clones; around 90% were seen once. The entry originates in a study of blood T cell repertoires in COVID-19. In germline, CDR1 is SQVTM, CDR2 ANQGSEA. The CDR3 covers 10 residues. Trimming shortened V by 7 bases and J by 5 bases, and 5 bases separated the two germline ends.

The chain has TRBV29-1 and TRBJ1-4; D is unclear. This clonotype was obtained from a man aged 55 to 69 with active COVID-19. The sequencing sample was made of peripheral blood. The CDR3 nucleotides are TGCAGCGCCCGGAATGAAAAACTGTTTTTT. This translates into CSARNEKLFF.